This T cell receptor beta chain was sequenced for a study of T cells after posttransplantation cyclophosphamide. Study results and caveats: Recipient CMV seropositivity and CMV reactivation strongly tracked TRB clonality. Donor-recipient repertoire similarity was low at 1-2 months, rising over year one. Tissue-infiltrating T cells from skin or gut overlapped little with blood T cells.

Points on this clone: Its antigen is not identified.

Cells defined as naive were viable CD3+CD4+ or CD3+CD8+ and CCR7+CD45RA+CD45RO-CD95-CD27+CD28+. The related graft donor's blood sample was taken on the day of bone marrow donation. Germline V gene data show CDR1 as GTSNPN and CDR2 as SVGIG (reference sequence). Trimming took 0 bases from V and 0 from J; bases not matched to a gene: 2. This CDR3 is built from 15 residues. Measured with immunoSEQ multiplex PCR; TCRdb has only the in-frame clones, and not every one. This repertoire shows just over 20,000 clones, roughly 98% found once; its top ten account for around 0.15%. This receptor was taken from a man aged 40-49 years in good health, CMV-negative, and a related stem cell transplant donor. Input material: naive CD4+ T cells sorted from PBMCs. The gene calls are TRBV30 and TRBJ2-1; 7 bases match TRBD2. CDR3 loop: CAWSVRGSSYNEQFF. CDR3 bases: TGTGCCTGGAGTGTACGCGGGAGCTCCTACAATGAGCAGTTCTTC.